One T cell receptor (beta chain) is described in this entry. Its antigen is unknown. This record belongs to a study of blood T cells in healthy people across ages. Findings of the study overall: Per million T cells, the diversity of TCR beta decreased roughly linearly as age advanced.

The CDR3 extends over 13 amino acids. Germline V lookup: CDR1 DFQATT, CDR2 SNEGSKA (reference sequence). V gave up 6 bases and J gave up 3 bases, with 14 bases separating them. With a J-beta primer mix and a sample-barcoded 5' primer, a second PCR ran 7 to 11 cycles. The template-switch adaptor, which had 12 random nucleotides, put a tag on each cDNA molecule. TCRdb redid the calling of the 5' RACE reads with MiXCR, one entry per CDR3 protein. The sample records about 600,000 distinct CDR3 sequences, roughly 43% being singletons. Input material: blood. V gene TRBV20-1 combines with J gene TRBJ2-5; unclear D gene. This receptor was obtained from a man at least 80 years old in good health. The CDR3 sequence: CSARSNIEETQYF. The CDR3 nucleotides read TGCAGTGCCAGATCGAACATTGAAGAGACCCAGTACTTC.